This section outlines one TCR beta chain sequence together with its context. TCRdb re-derived calls from the reads in MiXCR, one entry per CDR3 protein. The sample shows hundreds of thousands of distinct CDR3 sequences, roughly a third of them seen only once. The CDR3 runs 20 residues. Germline CDR1 MDHEN, CDR2 SYDVKM. Trimming removed 3 bases from V and 3 bases from J; junction bases left unmatched: 14. The data originate from a study of T cell repertoires in cytomegalovirus infection. Sequenced input: PBMCs. The TCR comes from a human donor in good health (CMV status not recorded). Some clones in this sample may be carry-over from other donors' samples. The rearrangement joins TRBV28 to TRBJ2-1, with TRBD2 matching 13 bases. CDR3 coding DNA: TGTGCCAGCAGTTTGGGGCCCACTAGCGGGAGGGTTACGAGCTACAATGAGCAGTTCTTC. Protein product: CASSLGPTSGRVTSYNEQFF.